Given below is one TCR beta chain in context. Looked up from germline, CDR1 is MNHNY and CDR2 is SVGAGI (reference sequence). The ends were cut back, 5 bases at V and 7 bases at J, with 12 bases in the middle. The CDR3 is made up of 14 amino acids. An amount of RNA that ranged from roughly 0.45 to 1 ug was reverse transcribed with random hexamers. The amplification used immunoSEQ multiplex PCR on TCR beta CDR3; it spanned 54 Vbeta and 13 Jbeta. TCRdb reanalysed the immunoSEQ multiplex PCR reads using MiXCR and keeps one entry per CDR3 protein. The table lists around 170,000 distinct CDR3 sequences, approximately 94% of them singletons. The entry originates in a study of CD8 T cells in Susac syndrome. Study summary: Patients with Susac syndrome were therapy-naive, treated with corticosteroids, or treated with intravenous immunoglobulin alone when blood was collected.

The specimen sequenced was CD4+ T cells from PBMCs. The rearrangement joins TRBV6-6 to TRBJ1-6; D gene uncertain. The TCR comes from a human donor with Susac syndrome. CDR3 sequence: CASSHGLRNSPLHF. The DNA of the CDR3 is TGTGCCAGCAGTCACGGCTTAAGGAATTCACCCCTCCACTTT.